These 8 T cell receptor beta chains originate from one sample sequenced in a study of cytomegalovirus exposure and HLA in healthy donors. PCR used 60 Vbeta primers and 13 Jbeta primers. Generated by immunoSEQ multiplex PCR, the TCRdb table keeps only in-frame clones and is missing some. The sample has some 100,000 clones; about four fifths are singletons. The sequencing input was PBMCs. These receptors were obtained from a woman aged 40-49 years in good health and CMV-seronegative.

This CDR3 is CASVRDRLNSPLHF. CDR3 DNA sequence: TGTGCCAGCGTCCGGGACAGGCTCAATTCACCCCTCCACTTT. V usage is TRBV6-1 and J usage is TRBJ1-6, with 8 bases matching TRBD1. CDR3 length: 14 residues. V lost 8 bases, J lost 7 bases, and 7 bases stayed unmatched. Germline V gene lookup returns CDR1 MNHNS and CDR2 SASEGT.

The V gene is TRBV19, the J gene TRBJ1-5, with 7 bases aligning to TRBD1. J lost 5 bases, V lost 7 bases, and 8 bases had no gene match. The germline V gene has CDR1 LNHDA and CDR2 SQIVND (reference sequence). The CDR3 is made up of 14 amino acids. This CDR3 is CASMGEGAHQPQHF. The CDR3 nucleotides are TGTGCCAGTATGGGAGAGGGGGCCCATCAGCCCCAGCATTTT.

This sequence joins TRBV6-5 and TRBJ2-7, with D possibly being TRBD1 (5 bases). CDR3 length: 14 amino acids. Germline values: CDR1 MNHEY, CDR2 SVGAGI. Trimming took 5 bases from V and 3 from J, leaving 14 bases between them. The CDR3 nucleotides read TGTGCCAGCAGTGAACATGGCAGGGTCTACGAGCAGTACTTC. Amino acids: CASSEHGRVYEQYF.

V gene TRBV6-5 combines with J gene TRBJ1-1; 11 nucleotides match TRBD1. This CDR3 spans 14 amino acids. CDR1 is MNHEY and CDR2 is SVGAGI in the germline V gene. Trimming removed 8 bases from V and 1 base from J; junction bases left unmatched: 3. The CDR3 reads CASGQGAGNTEAFF. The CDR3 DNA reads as TGTGCCAGCGGACAGGGGGCCGGGAACACTGAAGCTTTCTTT.

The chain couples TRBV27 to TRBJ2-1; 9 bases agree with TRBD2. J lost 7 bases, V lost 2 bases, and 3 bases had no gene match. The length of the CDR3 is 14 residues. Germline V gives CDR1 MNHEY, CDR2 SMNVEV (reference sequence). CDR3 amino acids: CASSLMRGGNEQFF. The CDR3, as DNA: TGTGCCAGCAGTTTAATGCGGGGGGGGAATGAGCAGTTCTTC.

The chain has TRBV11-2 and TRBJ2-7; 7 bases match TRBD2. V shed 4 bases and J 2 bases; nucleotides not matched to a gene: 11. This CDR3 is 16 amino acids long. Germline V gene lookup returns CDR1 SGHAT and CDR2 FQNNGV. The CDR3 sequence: CASSSNPRRGTYEQYF. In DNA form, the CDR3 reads TGTGCCAGCAGCTCAAATCCGCGGCGGGGGACCTACGAGCAGTACTTC.

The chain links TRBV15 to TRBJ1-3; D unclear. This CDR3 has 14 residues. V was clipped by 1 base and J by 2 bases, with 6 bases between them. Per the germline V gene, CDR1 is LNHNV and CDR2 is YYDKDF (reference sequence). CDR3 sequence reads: CATSRAQAGNTIYF. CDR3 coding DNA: TGTGCCACCAGCAGAGCGCAGGCTGGAAACACCATATATTTT.

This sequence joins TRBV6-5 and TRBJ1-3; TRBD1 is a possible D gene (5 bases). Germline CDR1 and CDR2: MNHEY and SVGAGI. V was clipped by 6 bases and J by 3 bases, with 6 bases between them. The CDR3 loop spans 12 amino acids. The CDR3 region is CASRGLGNTIYF. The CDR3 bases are TGTGCCAGCAGGGGGCTTGGAAACACCATATATTTT.